This T cell receptor (beta chain) was obtained from a study of T-cell reconstitution after alpha-beta-depleted transplantation in children. Notes on the study in general: Where alpha-beta T cells came from about two months after transplant was reportedly several hundred expanded graft clones.

Germline lookup yields CDR1 DFQATT and CDR2 SNEGSKA (reference sequence). Trimming took off 1 base at V and 3 bases at J, with 11 bases between the two ends. The CDR3 loop spans 14 amino acids. The TCRbeta library was prepared with unique molecular identifiers. MiXCR, applied by TCRdb to the PCR reads, yields one record per CDR3 protein. The sample lists around 700,000 distinct CDR3 sequences, 13% seen once, with roughly 0.84% in the top ten. This clonotype was seen ten or more times. Its antigen is undetermined. The sample in question was PBMCs, obtained before TCRalphabeta/CD19-depleted stem cell transplant. The source of this sequence is a girl aged 2-10 years with congenital amegakaryocytic thrombocytopenia, due to receive a stem cell transplant. The chain has TRBV20-1 and TRBJ2-3; D gene uncertain. DNA of the CDR3: TGCAGTGCTAGAGGGGCTGGTCGAACAGATACGCAGTATTTT. Its protein is CSARGAGRTDTQYF.